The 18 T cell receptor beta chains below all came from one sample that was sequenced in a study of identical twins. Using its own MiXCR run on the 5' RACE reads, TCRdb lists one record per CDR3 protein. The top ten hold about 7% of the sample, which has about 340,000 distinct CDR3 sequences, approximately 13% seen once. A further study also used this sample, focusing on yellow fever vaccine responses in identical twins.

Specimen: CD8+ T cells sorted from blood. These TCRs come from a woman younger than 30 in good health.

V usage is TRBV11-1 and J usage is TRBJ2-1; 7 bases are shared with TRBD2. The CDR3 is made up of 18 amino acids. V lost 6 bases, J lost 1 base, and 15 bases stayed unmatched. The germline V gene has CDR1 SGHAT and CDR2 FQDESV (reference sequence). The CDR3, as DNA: TGTGCCAGCAGGCCCGGGTGGGGCCCGCGGGGGTCCTACAATGAGCAGTTCTTC. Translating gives CASRPGWGPRGSYNEQFF.

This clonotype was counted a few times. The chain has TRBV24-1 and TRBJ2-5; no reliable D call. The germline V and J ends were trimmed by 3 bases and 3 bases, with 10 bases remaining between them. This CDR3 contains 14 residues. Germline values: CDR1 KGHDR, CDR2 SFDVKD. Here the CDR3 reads CATSDTGTEETQYF. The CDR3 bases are TGTGCCACCAGTGATACCGGAACCGAAGAGACCCAGTACTTC.

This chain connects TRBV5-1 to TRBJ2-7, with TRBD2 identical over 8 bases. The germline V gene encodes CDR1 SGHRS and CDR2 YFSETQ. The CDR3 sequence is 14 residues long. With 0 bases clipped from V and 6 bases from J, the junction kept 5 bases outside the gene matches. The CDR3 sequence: CASSLGASGLEQYF. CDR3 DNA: TGCGCCAGCAGCTTGGGTGCTAGCGGGCTCGAGCAGTACTTC.

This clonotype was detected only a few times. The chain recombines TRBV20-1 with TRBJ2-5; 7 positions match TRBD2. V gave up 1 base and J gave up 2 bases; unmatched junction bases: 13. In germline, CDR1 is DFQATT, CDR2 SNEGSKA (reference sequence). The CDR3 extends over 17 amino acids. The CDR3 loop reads CSARVPLAGAGQETQYF. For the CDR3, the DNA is TGCAGTGCTAGAGTCCCCTTGGCGGGAGCGGGACAAGAGACCCAGTACTTC.

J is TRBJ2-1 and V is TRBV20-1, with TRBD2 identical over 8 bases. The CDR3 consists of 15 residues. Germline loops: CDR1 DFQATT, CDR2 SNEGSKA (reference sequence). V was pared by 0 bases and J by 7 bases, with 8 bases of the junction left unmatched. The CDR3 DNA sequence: TGCAGTGCTAGAGATCACGCCGGGGGGGCGAATGAGCAGTTCTTC. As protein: CSARDHAGGANEQFF.

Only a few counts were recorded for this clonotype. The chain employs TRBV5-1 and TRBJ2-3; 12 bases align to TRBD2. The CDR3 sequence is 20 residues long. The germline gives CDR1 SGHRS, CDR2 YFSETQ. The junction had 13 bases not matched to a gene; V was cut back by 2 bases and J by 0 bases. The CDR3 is CASSFSFLAGGPPSTDTQYF. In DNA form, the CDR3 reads TGCGCCAGCAGCTTCTCGTTTCTAGCGGGAGGGCCCCCAAGCACAGATACGCAGTATTTT.

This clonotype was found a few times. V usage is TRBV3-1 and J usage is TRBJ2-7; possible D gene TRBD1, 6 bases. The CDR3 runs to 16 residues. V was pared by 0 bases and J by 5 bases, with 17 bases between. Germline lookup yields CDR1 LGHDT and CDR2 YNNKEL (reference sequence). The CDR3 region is CASSQEGQGARNEQYF. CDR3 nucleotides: TGTGCCAGCAGCCAAGAGGGACAAGGGGCGCGTAACGAGCAGTACTTC.

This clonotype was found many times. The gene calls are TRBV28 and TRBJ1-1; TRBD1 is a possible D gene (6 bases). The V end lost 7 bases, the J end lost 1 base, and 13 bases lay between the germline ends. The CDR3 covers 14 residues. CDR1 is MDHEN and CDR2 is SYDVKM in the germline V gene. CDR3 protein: CASNPGTPNTEAFF. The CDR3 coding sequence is TGTGCCAGCAACCCCGGGACACCGAACACTGAAGCTTTCTTT.

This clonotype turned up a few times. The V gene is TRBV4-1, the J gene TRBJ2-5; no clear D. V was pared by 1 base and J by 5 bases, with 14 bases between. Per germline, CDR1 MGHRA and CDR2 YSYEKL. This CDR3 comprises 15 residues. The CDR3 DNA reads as TGCGCCAGCAGCCAAGCGACACCCGGCGCGGAGACCCAGTACTTC. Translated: CASSQATPGAETQYF.

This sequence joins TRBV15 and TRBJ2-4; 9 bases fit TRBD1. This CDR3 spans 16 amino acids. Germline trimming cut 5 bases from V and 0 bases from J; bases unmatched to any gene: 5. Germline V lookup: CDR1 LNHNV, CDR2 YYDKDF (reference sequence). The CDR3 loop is CATSGGQGLAKNIQYF. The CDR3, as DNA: TGTGCCACCAGCGGGGGACAGGGCCTAGCCAAAAACATTCAGTACTTC.

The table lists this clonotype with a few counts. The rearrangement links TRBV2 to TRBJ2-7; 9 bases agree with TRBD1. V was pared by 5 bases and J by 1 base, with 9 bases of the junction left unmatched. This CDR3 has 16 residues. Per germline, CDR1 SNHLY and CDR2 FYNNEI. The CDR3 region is CASSWDRDRASYEQYF. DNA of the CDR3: TGTGCCAGCAGTTGGGATCGGGACAGGGCATCCTACGAGCAGTACTTC. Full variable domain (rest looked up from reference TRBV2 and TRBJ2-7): EPEVTQTPSHQVTQMGQEVILRCVPISNHLYFYWYRQILGQKVEFLVSFYNNEISEKSEIFDDQFSVERPDGSNFTLKIRSTKLEDSAMYFCASSWDRDRASYEQYFGPGTRLTVT.

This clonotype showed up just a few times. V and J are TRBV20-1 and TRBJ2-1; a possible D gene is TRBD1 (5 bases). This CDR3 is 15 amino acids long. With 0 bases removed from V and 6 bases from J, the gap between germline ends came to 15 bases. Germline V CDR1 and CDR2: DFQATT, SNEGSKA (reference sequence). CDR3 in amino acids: CSARDSLDRLNEQFF. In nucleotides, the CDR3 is TGCAGTGCTAGAGATTCCCTTGACAGACTCAATGAGCAGTTCTTC.

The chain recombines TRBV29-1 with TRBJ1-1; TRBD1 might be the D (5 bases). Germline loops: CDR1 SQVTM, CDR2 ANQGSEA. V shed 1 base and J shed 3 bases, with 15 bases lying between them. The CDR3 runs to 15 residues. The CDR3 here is CSVEVEYRFDTEAFF. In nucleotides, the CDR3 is TGCAGCGTTGAAGTTGAGTACAGGTTTGACACTGAAGCTTTCTTT.

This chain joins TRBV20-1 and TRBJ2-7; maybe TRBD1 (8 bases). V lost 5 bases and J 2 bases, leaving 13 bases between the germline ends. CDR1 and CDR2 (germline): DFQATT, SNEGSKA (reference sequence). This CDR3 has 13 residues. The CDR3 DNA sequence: TGCAGTGCTCGGACAGGGAGGGCCTACGAGCAGTACGTC. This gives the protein CSARTGRAYEQYV.

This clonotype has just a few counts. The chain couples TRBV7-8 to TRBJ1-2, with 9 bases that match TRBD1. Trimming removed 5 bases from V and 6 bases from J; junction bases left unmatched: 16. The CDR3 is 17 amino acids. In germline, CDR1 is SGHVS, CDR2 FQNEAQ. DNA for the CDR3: TGTGCCAGCAGCCCAAACGGAGGAGACAGGGGGAGGAATGGCTACACCTTC. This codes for CASSPNGGDRGRNGYTF.

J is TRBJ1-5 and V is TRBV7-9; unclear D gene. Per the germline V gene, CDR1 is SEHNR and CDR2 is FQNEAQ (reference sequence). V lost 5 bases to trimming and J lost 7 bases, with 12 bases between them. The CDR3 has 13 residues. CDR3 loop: CASSPVTGQPQHF. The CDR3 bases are TGTGCCAGCAGCCCTGTTACGGGACAGCCCCAGCATTTT.

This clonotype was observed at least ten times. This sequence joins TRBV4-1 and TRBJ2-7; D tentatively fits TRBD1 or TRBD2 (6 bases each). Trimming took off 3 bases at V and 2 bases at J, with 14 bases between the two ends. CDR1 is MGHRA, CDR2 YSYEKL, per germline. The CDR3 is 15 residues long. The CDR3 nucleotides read TGCGCCAGCAGCCAGGGGGGACACGGAACCTACGAGCAGTACTTC. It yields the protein CASSQGGHGTYEQYF.

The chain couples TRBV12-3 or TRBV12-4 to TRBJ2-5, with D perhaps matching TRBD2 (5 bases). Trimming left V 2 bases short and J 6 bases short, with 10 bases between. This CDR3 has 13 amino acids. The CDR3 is CASSLRGDKTQYF. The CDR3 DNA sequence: TGTGCCAGCAGTTTACGGGGAGACAAGACCCAGTACTTC.